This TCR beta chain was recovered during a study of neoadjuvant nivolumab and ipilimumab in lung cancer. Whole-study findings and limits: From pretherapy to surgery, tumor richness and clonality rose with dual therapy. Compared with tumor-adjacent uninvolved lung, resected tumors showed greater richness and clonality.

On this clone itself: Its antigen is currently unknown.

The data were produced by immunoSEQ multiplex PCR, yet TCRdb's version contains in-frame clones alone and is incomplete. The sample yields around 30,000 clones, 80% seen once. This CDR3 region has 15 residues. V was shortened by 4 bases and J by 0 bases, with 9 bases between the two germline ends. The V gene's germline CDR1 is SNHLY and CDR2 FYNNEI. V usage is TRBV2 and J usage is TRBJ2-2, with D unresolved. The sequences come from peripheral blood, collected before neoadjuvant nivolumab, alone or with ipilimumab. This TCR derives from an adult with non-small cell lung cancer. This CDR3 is CASSGTAANTGELFF. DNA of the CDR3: TGTGCCAGCAGTGGTACCGCCGCGAACACCGGGGAGCTGTTTTTT.